The next 27 T cell receptor beta chains were all read from a single sample in a study of shared clonotypes between healthy human individuals. Generated by immunoSEQ multiplex PCR, the TCRdb table keeps only in-frame clones and is missing some. The sample lists some 980,000 clones; 70% to 85% were seen once. The sequencing sample was made of memory CD4+ T cells sorted from blood. Subset of the sample: CD45RA-negative fraction. The source of these receptors is a man between 18 and 35 years old in good health.

This chain links TRBV2 with TRBJ2-4; TRBD2 is a possible D gene (6 bases). The germline gives CDR1 SNHLY, CDR2 FYNNEI. Trimming removed 5 bases at V and 0 bases at J, with 14 bases between. The CDR3 consists of 16 residues. In DNA form, the CDR3 reads TGTGCCAGCAGTCGGGGGACGGTCCTAGCCAAAAACATTCAGTACTTC. This translates into CASSRGTVLAKNIQYF.

This chain joins TRBV18 and TRBJ2-3; possible D gene TRBD2, 6 bases. This CDR3 spans 16 amino acids. The germline V gene has CDR1 KGHSH and CDR2 LQKENI. V lost 0 bases to trimming and J lost 0 bases, with 10 bases between them. The CDR3 region has the DNA TGTGCCAGCTCACCACCGCGGGGATCTAGCACAGATACGCAGTATTTT. Encoded protein: CASSPPRGSSTDTQYF.

The genes are TRBV7-2 and TRBJ2-7; perhaps TRBD1 as D (5 bases). This CDR3 contains 13 residues. Germline CDR1 and CDR2: SGHTA and FQGNSA. V lost 3 bases and J lost 4, with 10 bases in between. This CDR3 is CASSLEDSYEQYF. CDR3 bases: TGTGCCAGCAGCTTGGAAGACAGTTACGAGCAGTACTTC.

The chain couples TRBV18 to TRBJ2-7; D unclear. Per germline, CDR1 KGHSH and CDR2 LQKENI. The CDR3 has 13 amino acids. Trimming removed 3 bases at V and 5 bases at J, with 11 bases between. This CDR3 is CASSPTQKDEQYF. The CDR3 DNA is TGTGCCAGCTCACCGACTCAGAAGGACGAGCAGTACTTC.

With regard to this clone: The sample holds other DNA sequences that translate to the same CDR3. The V call is TRBV19, the J call TRBJ2-7, with D perhaps being TRBD1 or TRBD2 (5 bases each). There are 14 residues in the CDR3. The ends were cut back, 3 bases at V and 2 bases at J, with 11 bases in the middle. Germline V CDR1 and CDR2: LNHDA, SQIVND (reference sequence). The CDR3 loop reads CASSIGDRAYEQYF. The CDR3 DNA sequence: TGTGCCAGTAGTATTGGGGACCGCGCCTACGAGCAGTACTTC.

This clone was found a few times. The chain links TRBV10-2 to TRBJ2-7; D tentatively fits TRBD1 or TRBD2 (6 bases each). This CDR3 is built from 16 residues. Per germline, CDR1 WSHSY and CDR2 SAAADI. The V end lost 10 bases, the J end lost 0 bases, and 22 bases lay between the germline ends. DNA of the CDR3: TGCGCCACCAGGGGACCGGGGACTCCCGGCTCCTACGAGCAGTACTTC. Translating it yields CATRGPGTPGSYEQYF.

A remark on this clone: With a much larger clone just one base away, this may be a read error. The same CDR3 also results from other DNA sequences found in this sample. V is TRBV5-1 and J is TRBJ2-5; D is undetermined. V gave up 2 bases and J gave up 3 bases, with 2 bases separating them. The CDR3 contains 11 residues. The germline V gene has CDR1 SGHRS and CDR2 YFSETQ. The CDR3 nucleotides are TGCGCCAGCAGCTTTGAAGAGACCCAGTACTTC. Its translation is CASSFEETQYF.

The rearrangement uses TRBV6-5 and TRBJ1-1; D unresolved. CDR1 and CDR2 from the germline V gene are MNHEY and SVGAGI. V lost 7 bases to trimming and J lost 1 base, with 13 bases between them. CDR3 length: 14 residues. The CDR3 is CASKAGWTNTEAFF. In nucleotides, the CDR3 is TGTGCCAGCAAAGCGGGGTGGACGAACACTGAAGCTTTCTTT.

The chain has TRBV18 and TRBJ2-1; weak D call: TRBD1 (5 bases). Trimming cost V 3 bases and J 3 bases, with 15 bases left between them. Germline V gene lookup returns CDR1 KGHSH and CDR2 LQKENI. The CDR3 contains 16 residues. The CDR3 region has the DNA TGTGCCAGCTCACCGGCAGTGCAGGGTGGCTACAATGAGCAGTTCTTC. Its translation: CASSPAVQGGYNEQFF.

The V call is TRBV29-1, the J call TRBJ1-2, with 8 positions matching TRBD1. The CDR3 runs 11 residues. CDR1 is SQVTM, CDR2 ANQGSEA, per germline. The V gene end was trimmed by 5 bases and the J gene end by 6 bases; junction bases not matched to a gene: 2. The CDR3 nucleotides read TGCAGCGTTAGGACAGGGCATGGCTACACCTTC. Its protein product is CSVRTGHGYTF.

This clone was recorded a few times. The V gene is TRBV7-3, the J gene TRBJ2-4; possibly TRBD2 for D (5 bases). CDR1 and CDR2 (germline): SGHTA, FQGTGA. The V end lost 3 bases, the J end lost 6 bases, and 9 bases lay between the germline ends. CDR3 length equals 13 residues. In DNA, the CDR3 is TGTGCCAGCAGCTTGGACTGGGGAAACATTCAGTACTTC. The encoded protein is CASSLDWGNIQYF.

The chain uses TRBV21-1 and TRBJ2-7; TRBD2, the table's D call, was not compared with the DNA. TRBV21-1 is tagged as a pseudogene. The CDR3 covers 16 residues. The CDR3 protein is CASSKRGDRWVSEQYF. DNA for the CDR3: TGTGCCAGCAGCAAACGAGGAGACCGGTGGGTCTCCGAGCAGTACTTC.

The CDR3 region is CASSPGQGIFENTIYF. In DNA, the CDR3 is TGCGCCAGCAGCCCCGGACAGGGGATCTTTGAAAACACCATATATTTT. The J gene is TRBJ1-3, the V gene TRBV5-1, with 9 positions matching TRBD1. This CDR3 spans 16 amino acids. Unmatched junction bases numbered 11, after V lost 4 bases and J lost 6 bases. The germline CDR1 and CDR2 sequences are SGHRS and YFSETQ.

The chain combines TRBV6-1 with TRBJ2-4; D unclear. Trimming cost V 1 base and J 6 bases, with 7 bases left between them. CDR3 length: 13 residues. Germline CDR1 reads MNHNS; CDR2 reads SASEGT. The CDR3 here is CASSEGGVNIQYF. For the CDR3, the DNA is TGTGCCAGCAGTGAAGGGGGTGTAAACATTCAGTACTTC.

This chain links TRBV4-1 with TRBJ2-1; maybe TRBD2 (5 bases). Germline V gene lookup returns CDR1 MGHRA and CDR2 YSYEKL. The length of the CDR3 is 14 residues. Trimming pared 1 base from V and 9 bases from J, leaving 13 bases between. CDR3 loop: CASSQVSLAGEQFF. In DNA form, the CDR3 reads TGCGCCAGCAGCCAAGTAAGCCTAGCCGGTGAGCAGTTCTTC.

This clone was found once. CDR3: CASSLEGARAYEQYF. In DNA form, the CDR3 reads TGTGCCAGCAGCTTAGAGGGGGCCAGGGCCTACGAGCAGTACTTC. The chain is built from TRBV7-2 and TRBJ2-7, with 7 bases that match TRBD1. The CDR3 loop spans 15 amino acids. The V gene's germline CDR1 is SGHTA and CDR2 FQGNSA. V gave up 1 base and J gave up 2 bases; unmatched junction bases: 5. Full variable domain (remainder filled in from reference TRBV7-2 and TRBJ2-7): GAGVSQSPSNKVTEKGKDVELRCDPISGHTALYWYRQSLGQGLEFLIYFQGNSAPDKSGLPSDRFSAERTGGSVSTLTIQRTQQEDSAVYLCASSLEGARAYEQYFGPGTRLTVT.

CDR3 loop: CASTTNRDRAFRHQPQHF. The CDR3 nucleotides are TGTGCCAGCACCACCAACCGGGACAGGGCTTTCCGTCATCAGCCCCAGCATTTT. V usage is TRBV28 and J usage is TRBJ1-5; 9 nucleotides align to TRBD1. CDR1 is MDHEN, CDR2 SYDVKM, per germline. The CDR3 loop spans 18 amino acids. With V trimmed by 7 bases and J by 5 bases, 18 bases remained unmatched.

This clone was seen more than once but under ten times. This chain links TRBV7-9 with TRBJ2-3; D gene ambiguous. Germline loops: CDR1 SEHNR, CDR2 FQNEAQ (reference sequence). V was clipped by 5 bases and J by 0 bases, with 15 bases between them. The CDR3 length is 16 residues. The CDR3 bases are TGTGCCAGCAGCCGGGCAGTCGGCGGAAGCACAGATACGCAGTATTTT. Protein sequence: CASSRAVGGSTDTQYF.

This clone turned up a few times. The chain couples TRBV30 to TRBJ2-7; D is undetermined. Germline CDR1 GTSNPN, CDR2 SVGIG (reference sequence). The length of the CDR3 is 13 residues. V lost 3 bases to trimming and J lost 2 bases, with 11 bases between them. This chain's CDR3 is CAWRPGSTYEQYF. The CDR3 DNA sequence: TGTGCCTGGAGGCCAGGTTCTACCTACGAGCAGTACTTC.

The count of this clone is one. At one boundary the junction diverges from the germline segment, which might be a read error. The chain uses TRBV2 and TRBJ2-6; possible D gene TRBD1, 6 bases. From germline, CDR1 is SNHLY and CDR2 FYNNEI. This CDR3 is built from 12 residues. The CDR3 DNA is TGTGCCAAACAGGCAGGGGCAAACGTCCTGACTTTC. Translation gives CAKQAGANVLTF. The full variable domain, in which reference TRBV2 and TRBJ2-6 provide the parts outside the CDR3, is EPEVTQTPSHQVTQMGQEVILRCVPISNHLYFYWYRQILGQKVEFLVSFYNNEISEKSEIFDDQFSVERPDGSNFTLKIRSTKLEDSAMYFCAKQAGANVLTFGAGSRLTVL.

The V call is TRBV7-9, the J call TRBJ2-1, with 11 bases that match TRBD2. The CDR3 sequence is 16 residues long. J was trimmed by 4 bases and V by 2 bases; bases with no gene match: 4. Germline assignment: CDR1 SEHNR and CDR2 FQNEAQ (reference sequence). The CDR3 bases are TGTGCCAGCAGCTTAAGACTAGCGGGATCTTACAATGAGCAGTTCTTC. Translation: CASSLRLAGSYNEQFF.

This clone turned up a few times. The chain combines TRBV28 with TRBJ1-5; D is perhaps TRBD1 (6 bases). This CDR3 has 14 residues. Trimming left V 7 bases short and J 3 bases short, with 13 bases between. Per the germline V gene, CDR1 is MDHEN and CDR2 is SYDVKM. The CDR3 nucleotides read TGTGCCAGCACCTCCGGACAGATCAATCAGCCCCAGCATTTT. The encoded protein is CASTSGQINQPQHF.

In this sample, this clone turned up a few times. A much larger clone is a single base away; this may be a read error. V gene TRBV4-3 combines with J gene TRBJ1-1; TRBD1 matches at 8 bases. The CDR3 is 14 amino acids. Trimming took 2 bases from V and 6 from J; bases not matched to a gene: 5. CDR1 LGHNA and CDR2 YSLEER come from the germline V gene. The CDR3 is CASSQQTGDPEAFF. CDR3 nucleotides: TGCGCCAGCAGCCAACAGACAGGGGACCCTGAAGCTTTCTTT.

The gene calls are TRBV6-4 and TRBJ2-1, with TRBD2 matching over 7 bases. Germline CDR1 MRHNA, CDR2 SNTAGT. V shed 7 bases and J 4 bases; nucleotides not matched to a gene: 13. This CDR3 comprises 16 residues. CDR3 residues: CASTLRGEAGYNEQFF. In nucleotides, the CDR3 is TGTGCCAGCACCCTTCGGGGGGAGGCGGGATACAATGAGCAGTTCTTC.

The chain links TRBV6-1 to TRBJ1-6, with D unresolved. Deletions cut 2 bases from V and 5 bases from J, with 10 bases between. Germline CDR1 and CDR2: MNHNS and SASEGT. There are 15 residues in the CDR3. The CDR3 sequence is CASSEKDGNNSPLHF. The CDR3 DNA reads TGTGCCAGCAGTGAAAAGGACGGGAATAATTCACCCCTCCACTTT.

This rearrangement joins TRBV5-1 to TRBJ1-2; no clear D gene. V dropped 3 bases and J dropped 9 bases, with 15 bases sitting between them. Germline values: CDR1 SGHRS, CDR2 YFSETQ. This CDR3 is built from 13 residues. The CDR3 coding sequence is TGCGCCAGCAGCTCAGACCTACCGGGTCGCTACACCTTC. Protein: CASSSDLPGRYTF.

The chain joins TRBV28 to TRBJ1-6; no clear D gene. Trimming removed 2 bases at V and 9 bases at J, with 5 bases between. Germline CDR1 MDHEN, CDR2 SYDVKM. The CDR3 contains 12 residues. CDR3 loop: CASSLKGSPLHF. For the CDR3, the DNA is TGTGCCAGCAGTTTAAAGGGTTCACCCCTCCACTTT. The whole variable domain, filled in from reference TRBV28 and TRBJ1-6, reads DVKVTQSSRYLVKRTGEKVFLECVQDMDHENMFWYRQDPGLGLRLIYFSYDVKMKEKGDIPEGYSVSREKKERFSLILESASTNQTSMYLCASSLKGSPLHFGNGTRLTVT.